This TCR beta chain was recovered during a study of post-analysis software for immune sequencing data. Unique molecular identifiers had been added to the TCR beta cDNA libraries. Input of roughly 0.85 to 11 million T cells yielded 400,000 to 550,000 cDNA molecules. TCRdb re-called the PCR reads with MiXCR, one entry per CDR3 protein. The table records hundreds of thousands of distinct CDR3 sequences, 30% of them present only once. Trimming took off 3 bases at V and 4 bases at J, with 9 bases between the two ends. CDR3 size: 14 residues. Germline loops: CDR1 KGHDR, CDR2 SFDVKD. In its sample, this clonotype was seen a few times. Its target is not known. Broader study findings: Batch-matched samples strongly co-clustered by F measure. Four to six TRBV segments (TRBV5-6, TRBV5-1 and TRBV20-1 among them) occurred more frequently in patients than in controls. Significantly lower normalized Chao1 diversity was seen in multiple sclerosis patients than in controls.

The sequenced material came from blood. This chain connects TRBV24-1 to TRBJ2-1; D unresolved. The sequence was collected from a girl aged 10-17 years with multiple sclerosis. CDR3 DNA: TGTGCCACCAGTGATAGATACAGTTACAATGAGCAGTTCTTC. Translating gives CATSDRYSYNEQFF.